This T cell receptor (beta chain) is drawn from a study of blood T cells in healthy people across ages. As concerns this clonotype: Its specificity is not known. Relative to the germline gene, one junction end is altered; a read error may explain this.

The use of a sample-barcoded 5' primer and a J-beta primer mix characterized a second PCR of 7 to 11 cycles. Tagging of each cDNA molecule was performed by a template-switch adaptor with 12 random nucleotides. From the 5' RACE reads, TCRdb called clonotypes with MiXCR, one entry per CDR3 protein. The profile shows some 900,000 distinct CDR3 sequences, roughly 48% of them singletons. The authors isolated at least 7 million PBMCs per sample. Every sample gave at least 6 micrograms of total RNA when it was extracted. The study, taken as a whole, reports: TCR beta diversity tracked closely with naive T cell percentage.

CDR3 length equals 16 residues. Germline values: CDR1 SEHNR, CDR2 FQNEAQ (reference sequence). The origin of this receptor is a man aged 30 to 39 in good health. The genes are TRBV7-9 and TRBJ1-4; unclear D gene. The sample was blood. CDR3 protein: CASSNSYGATNERLFF. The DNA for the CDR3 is TGTGCCAGCAGCAATTCTTACGGTGCAACTAATGAAAGACTGTTTTTT.